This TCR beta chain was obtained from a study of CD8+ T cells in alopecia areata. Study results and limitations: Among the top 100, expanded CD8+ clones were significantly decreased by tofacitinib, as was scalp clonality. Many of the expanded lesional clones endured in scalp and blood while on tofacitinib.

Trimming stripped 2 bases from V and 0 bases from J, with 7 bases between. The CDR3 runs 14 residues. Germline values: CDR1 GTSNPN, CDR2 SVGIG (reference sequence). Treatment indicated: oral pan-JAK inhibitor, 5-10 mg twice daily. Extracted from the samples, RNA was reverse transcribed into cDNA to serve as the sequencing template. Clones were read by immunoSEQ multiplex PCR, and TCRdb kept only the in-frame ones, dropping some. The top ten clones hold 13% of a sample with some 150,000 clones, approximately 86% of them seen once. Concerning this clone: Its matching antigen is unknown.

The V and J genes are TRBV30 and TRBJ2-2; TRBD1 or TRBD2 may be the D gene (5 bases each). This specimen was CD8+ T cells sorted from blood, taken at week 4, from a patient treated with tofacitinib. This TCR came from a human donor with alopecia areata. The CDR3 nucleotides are TGTGCCTGGAGTTGGGGGACGAACACCGGGGAGCTGTTTTTT. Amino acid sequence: CAWSWGTNTGELFF.